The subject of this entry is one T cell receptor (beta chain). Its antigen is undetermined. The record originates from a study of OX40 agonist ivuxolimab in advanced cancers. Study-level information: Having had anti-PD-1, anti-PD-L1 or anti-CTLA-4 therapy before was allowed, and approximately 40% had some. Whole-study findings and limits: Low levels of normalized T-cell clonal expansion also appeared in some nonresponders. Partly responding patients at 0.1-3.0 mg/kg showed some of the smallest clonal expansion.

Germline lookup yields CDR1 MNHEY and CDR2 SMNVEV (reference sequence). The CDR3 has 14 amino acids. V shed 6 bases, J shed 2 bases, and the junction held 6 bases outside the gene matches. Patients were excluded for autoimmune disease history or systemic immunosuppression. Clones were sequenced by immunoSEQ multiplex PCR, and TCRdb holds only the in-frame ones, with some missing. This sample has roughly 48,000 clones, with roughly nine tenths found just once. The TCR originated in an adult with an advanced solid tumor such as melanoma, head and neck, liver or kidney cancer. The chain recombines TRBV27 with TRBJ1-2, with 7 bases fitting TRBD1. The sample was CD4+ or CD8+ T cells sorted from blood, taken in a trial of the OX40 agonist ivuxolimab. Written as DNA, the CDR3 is TGTGCCAGCAGAGGACAGGCGAGGAACTATGGCTACACCTTC. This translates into CASRGQARNYGYTF.